This T cell receptor (beta chain) was recovered during a study of T-cell memory formation after mild COVID-19. Regarding the study as a whole: CD4+ clones that contracted lay mainly in CM and EM; CD8+ ones lay in EMRA. Contracting clones, day 15 to 85, had balanced CD4/CD8, and later expanders favored CD4+.

This clonotype has just a few counts. Its specificity is not known. cDNA libraries for TCR alpha and TCR beta, carrying sample barcodes and UMIs, came from 5'RACE with constant-segment primers. TCRdb fed the 5' RACE reads into MiXCR, producing one record per CDR3 protein. The sample records some 350,000 distinct CDR3 sequences, 10% to 15% being singletons. CDR1 is SGHDT, CDR2 YYEEEE, per germline. Between the trimmed V and J ends, which lost 3 bases and 1 base, there was a span of 14 bases. This CDR3 is built from 16 residues. The TCR was taken from a man aged 18-30 years who had mild COVID-19 (a few samples of this study predate the infection). Cell type and time point are not known. This sequence joins TRBV5-6 and TRBJ2-1; D gene unclear. Sequenced: PBMCs or a T cell subset sorted from them (not recorded which). The CDR3 sequence is CASSSAPPSSYNEQFF. The CDR3 region has the DNA TGTGCCAGCAGCTCGGCCCCACCTTCTTCCTACAATGAGCAGTTCTTC.